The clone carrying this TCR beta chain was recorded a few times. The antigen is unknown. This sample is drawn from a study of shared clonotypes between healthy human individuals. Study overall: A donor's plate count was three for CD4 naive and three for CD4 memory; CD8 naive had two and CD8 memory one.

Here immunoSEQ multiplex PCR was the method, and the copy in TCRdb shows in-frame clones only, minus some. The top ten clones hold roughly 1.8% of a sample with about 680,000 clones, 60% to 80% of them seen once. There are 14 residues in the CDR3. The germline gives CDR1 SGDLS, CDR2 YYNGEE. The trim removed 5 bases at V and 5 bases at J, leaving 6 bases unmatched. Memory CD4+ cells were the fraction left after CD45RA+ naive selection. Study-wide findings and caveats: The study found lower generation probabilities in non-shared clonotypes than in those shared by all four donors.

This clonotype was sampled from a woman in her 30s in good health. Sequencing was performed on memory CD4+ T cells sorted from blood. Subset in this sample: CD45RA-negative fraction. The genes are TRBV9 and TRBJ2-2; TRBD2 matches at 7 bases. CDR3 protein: CASSGAGLTGELFF. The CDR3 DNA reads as TGTGCCAGCAGTGGAGCGGGATTGACCGGGGAGCTGTTTTTT.